One sample yielded the 27 T cell receptor beta chains listed below, sequenced in a study of beta chain features in type 1 diabetes. These receptors' antigens are unknown. Study-level results: Across all four CD4+ subsets, people with type 1 diabetes showed modestly shorter TCRB CDR3s.

The study reverse transcribed the entire isolated RNA, so it sequenced expressed TCRB transcripts. Clones were sequenced by immunoSEQ multiplex PCR, and TCRdb holds only the in-frame ones, with some missing. The table has around 260,000 clones, about 20% seen once. The sample consisted of naive CD4+ T cells from blood. The source is a woman aged 40 to 49 with type 1 diabetes.

This clone was counted a single time. The chain carries TRBV5-4 and TRBJ2-1; D might be TRBD2 (6 bases). Trimming took off 8 bases at V and 0 bases at J, with 12 bases between the two ends. The CDR3 totals 14 residues. Per germline, CDR1 SGHNT and CDR2 YYREEE (reference sequence). The CDR3 is CASQTGSSYNEQFF. For the CDR3, the DNA is TGTGCCAGTCAGACCGGGAGCTCCTACAATGAGCAGTTCTTC.

CDR3 DNA sequence: TGTGCCAGCAGTTCTCAACCCCTCGGGACAGTCTATGGCTACACCTTC. As protein: CASSSQPLGTVYGYTF. The chain links TRBV7-2 to TRBJ1-2, with 7 bases that match TRBD1. Per germline, CDR1 SGHTA and CDR2 FQGNSA. The CDR3 runs to 16 residues. The trim removed 6 bases at V and 4 bases at J, leaving 14 bases unmatched.

This chain joins TRBV9 and TRBJ1-2, with D possibly being TRBD1 (6 bases). From germline, CDR1 is SGDLS and CDR2 YYNGEE. V lost 4 bases and J lost 5, with 15 bases in between. This CDR3 has 14 amino acids. This CDR3 reads CASSPGQNSYGYTF. CDR3 DNA sequence: TGTGCCAGCAGCCCTGGACAGAACTCGTATGGCTACACCTTC.

This clone was seen more than once but under ten times. The rearrangement links TRBV29-1 to TRBJ1-2; D not certain. CDR3 length: 12 amino acids. CDR1 SQVTM and CDR2 ANQGSEA come from the germline V gene. Trimming removed 2 bases from V and 6 bases from J, with 10 bases in between. This CDR3 reads CSVEIRPDGYTF. CDR3 coding DNA: TGCAGCGTTGAAATACGCCCGGATGGCTACACCTTC.

This clone was seen only a few times. The V call is TRBV2, the J call TRBJ1-1, with D tentatively TRBD1 (5 bases). Trimming pared 4 bases from V and 1 base from J, leaving 10 bases between. CDR1 and CDR2 (germline): SNHLY, FYNNEI. CDR3 length: 14 amino acids. CDR3 residues: CASSVRQTNTEAFF. CDR3 sequence (DNA): TGTGCCAGCAGTGTTAGACAGACGAACACTGAAGCTTTCTTT.

The genes are TRBV5-4 and TRBJ1-2, with 9 bases lining up with TRBD1. The V and J ends lost 1 base and 6 bases, in that order; junction bases with no gene match: 1. CDR1 and CDR2 from the germline V gene are SGHNT and YYREEE (reference sequence). This CDR3 spans 13 amino acids. The CDR3, as DNA: TGTGCCAGCAGCTTGTGGGACAGGGATGGCTACACCTTC. Protein sequence: CASSLWDRDGYTF. Based on the CDR3 plus reference TRBV5-4 and TRBJ1-2, the full variable domain is ETGVTQSPTHLIKTRGQQVTLRCSSQSGHNTVSWYQQALGQGPQFIFQYYREEENGRGNFPPRFSGLQFPNYSSELNVNALELDDSALYLCASSLWDRDGYTFGSGTRLTVV.

Comment on this clone: The sample contains more than one DNA sequence encoding this CDR3. The chain recombines TRBV30 with TRBJ1-5; 8 nucleotides agree with TRBD1. The V and J ends lost 1 base and 2 bases, in that order; junction bases with no gene match: 1. CDR1 and CDR2 from the germline V gene are GTSNPN and SVGIG (reference sequence). There are 14 residues in the CDR3. The chain's CDR3 is CAWSADRGNQPQHF. The CDR3 bases are TGTGCCTGGAGTGCGGACAGGGGCAATCAGCCCCAGCATTTT. Based on the CDR3 plus reference TRBV30 and TRBJ1-5, the full variable domain is SQTIHQWPATLVQPVGSPLSLECTVEGTSNPNLYWYRQAAGRGLQLLFYSVGIGQISSEVPQNLSASRPQDRQFILSSKKLLLSDSGFYLCAWSADRGNQPQHFGDGTRLSIL.

This clone has more than one count but fewer than ten. The chain joins TRBV27 to TRBJ2-2; no clear D gene. The CDR3 is 13 amino acids. V lost 5 bases, J lost 7 bases, and 11 bases lay in between. Germline V lookup: CDR1 MNHEY, CDR2 SMNVEV (reference sequence). CDR3 region: CASSMIYGGELFF. The CDR3 DNA sequence: TGTGCCAGCAGTATGATCTATGGCGGGGAGCTGTTTTTT.

The J gene is TRBJ2-1, the V gene TRBV5-6; TRBD2 matches 12 bases. Per germline, CDR1 SGHDT and CDR2 YYEEEE. This CDR3 spans 15 amino acids. The J segment lost 8 bases and the V segment lost 4 bases, leaving 7 bases of the junction unmatched. The CDR3: CASSALAGGEDEQFF. CDR3 sequence (DNA): TGTGCCAGCAGCGCACTAGCGGGGGGCGAGGATGAGCAGTTCTTC.

V and J are TRBV27 and TRBJ2-3, with TRBD2 as a possible D gene (6 bases). The CDR3 runs 16 residues. Trimming shortened V by 7 bases and J by 2 bases, and 19 bases separated the two germline ends. CDR1 MNHEY and CDR2 SMNVEV come from the germline V gene (reference sequence). In DNA form, the CDR3 reads TGTGCCAGCAAGACTAGGGGCGGTCAAAACACAGATACGCAGTATTTT. As protein: CASKTRGGQNTDTQYF.

The rearrangement links TRBV28 to TRBJ1-2; possibly TRBD1 for D (5 bases). This CDR3 is built from 13 residues. The germline V and J ends were trimmed by 2 bases and 8 bases, with 12 bases remaining between them. Germline V lookup: CDR1 MDHEN, CDR2 SYDVKM. The CDR3 sequence: CASSLGGRGGYTF. CDR3 in DNA: TGTGCCAGCAGTTTAGGGGGGAGAGGGGGCTACACCTTC.

The gene calls are TRBV28 and TRBJ1-1; a weak D match, TRBD1 (6 bases). This CDR3 has 13 residues. The germline gives CDR1 MDHEN, CDR2 SYDVKM. V was clipped by 7 bases and J by 0 bases, with 9 bases between them. CDR3: CASIRTVNTEAFF. The DNA of the CDR3 is TGTGCCAGCATCCGGACAGTGAACACTGAAGCTTTCTTT.

The rearrangement joins TRBV7-2 to TRBJ1-5; TRBD1 matches at 9 bases. CDR3 length: 14 amino acids. The V and J ends lost 5 bases and 11 bases, in that order; junction bases with no gene match: 10. Looked up from germline, CDR1 is SGHTA and CDR2 is FQGNSA. The CDR3: CASSLTGGLVAQHF. CDR3 sequence (DNA): TGTGCCAGCAGCCTCACAGGGGGCCTAGTGGCCCAGCATTTT.

This clone has only a few counts. This rearrangement joins TRBV30 to TRBJ2-5; a weak D match, TRBD1 (7 bases). Germline CDR1 is GTSNPN and CDR2 is SVGIG (reference sequence). The CDR3 contains 17 residues. Trimming cost V 0 bases and J 5 bases, with 22 bases left between them. The CDR3 nucleotides are TGTGCCTGGAGTGTATGGCGTACCGGAGGGGGCGGTGAGACCCAGTACTTC. Translated: CAWSVWRTGGGGETQYF.

This clone was found a few times. The genes are TRBV11-2 and TRBJ1-2; 8 nucleotides agree with TRBD1. The CDR3 extends over 15 amino acids. Losses at the gene ends were 1 base for V and 7 bases for J; bases not matched to a gene: 8. Germline CDR1 is SGHAT and CDR2 is FQNNGV. The CDR3 region is CASSLVEGQVPGYTF. CDR3 DNA sequence: TGTGCCAGCAGCTTAGTAGAGGGACAGGTGCCTGGCTACACCTTC.

V is TRBV4-3 and J is TRBJ2-2; D unresolved. Germline V gives CDR1 LGHNA, CDR2 YSLEER. The CDR3 is made up of 15 amino acids. Trimming removed 5 bases at V and 4 bases at J, with 14 bases between. The CDR3 DNA reads TGCGCCAGCAGCGCCCAGCCCGGGTCCACCGGGGAGCTGTTTTTT. Residues: CASSAQPGSTGELFF.

The V and J genes are TRBV18 and TRBJ2-7, with a possible D match to TRBD1 (5 bases). The germline V and J ends were trimmed by 3 bases and 3 bases, with 9 bases remaining between them. The CDR3 loop spans 13 amino acids. The V gene's germline CDR1 is KGHSH and CDR2 LQKENI. CDR3 sequence: CASSPRGLYEQYF. CDR3 DNA: TGTGCCAGCTCACCTAGGGGTCTCTACGAGCAGTACTTC.

The V call is TRBV18, the J call TRBJ1-2; D unresolved. Germline assignment: CDR1 KGHSH and CDR2 LQKENI. V was cut by 2 bases and J by 2 bases, with 6 bases left in between. CDR3 length: 13 residues. CDR3 loop: CASSPDTNYGYTF. CDR3 coding DNA: TGTGCCAGCTCACCAGACACAAACTATGGCTACACCTTC.

The table lists this clone with a few counts. The rearrangement joins TRBV4-2 to TRBJ2-3; TRBD1 matches at 10 bases. CDR1 and CDR2 (germline): LGHNA, YNFKEQ. The CDR3 is 14 amino acids. V lost 6 bases to trimming and J lost 2 bases; unmatched junction nucleotides: 2. The CDR3 protein is CASSGQGVTDTQYF. The DNA of the CDR3 is TGTGCCAGCAGTGGACAGGGGGTCACAGATACGCAGTATTTT.

The chain links TRBV19 to TRBJ1-6; TRBD1 matches 9 bases. This CDR3 is 14 amino acids long. The trim removed 6 bases at V and 7 bases at J, leaving 4 bases unmatched. In germline, CDR1 is LNHDA, CDR2 SQIVND (reference sequence). This CDR3 is CASRSTGGNSPLHF. The CDR3 DNA sequence: TGTGCCAGTAGGTCGACAGGGGGAAATTCACCCCTCCACTTT.

V and J are TRBV25-1 and TRBJ2-4, with D possibly being TRBD1 (6 bases). The V gene's germline CDR1 is MGHDK and CDR2 SYGVNS. V lost 8 bases to trimming and J lost 1 base, with 12 bases between them. The CDR3 sequence is 14 residues long. CDR3 amino acids: CASGATGAKNIQYF. The CDR3 DNA sequence: TGTGCCAGCGGGGCAACAGGGGCCAAAAACATTCAGTACTTC.

The chain combines TRBV19 with TRBJ1-5; D is perhaps TRBD1 (6 bases). There are 16 residues in the CDR3. The germline V and J ends were trimmed by 3 bases and 3 bases, with 15 bases remaining between them. Germline assignment: CDR1 LNHDA and CDR2 SQIVND (reference sequence). The CDR3 sequence: CASSILGRGTNQPQHF. The CDR3 DNA sequence: TGTGCCAGTAGTATTCTGGGCAGGGGCACCAATCAGCCCCAGCATTTT.

This clone has more than one count but fewer than ten. V and J are TRBV28 and TRBJ1-2, with TRBD1 as a possible D gene (5 bases). Trimming left V 6 bases short and J 4 bases short, with 15 bases between. This CDR3 has 14 residues. Germline CDR1 is MDHEN and CDR2 is SYDVKM. The CDR3 DNA sequence: TGTGCCAGCAGCCCCAGGCAGGGTATCTATGGCTACACCTTC. It is translated as CASSPRQGIYGYTF.

This chain uses TRBV15 with TRBJ1-4; D might be TRBD1 (5 bases). V lost 1 base, J lost 8 bases, and 17 bases lay in between. Germline CDR1 reads LNHNV; CDR2 reads YYDKDF (reference sequence). CDR3 size: 16 residues. CDR3 residues: CATSRAPGTGEEKLFF. CDR3 bases: TGTGCCACCAGCAGAGCTCCCGGGACGGGAGAAGAAAAACTGTTTTTT.

In its sample, this clone was seen a few times. V and J are TRBV5-1 and TRBJ1-2; tentative D call: TRBD1 (6 bases). Deletions cut 4 bases from V and 0 bases from J, with 13 bases between. The CDR3 totals 15 residues. The germline CDR1 and CDR2 sequences are SGHRS and YFSETQ. The CDR3, as DNA: TGCGCCAGCAGCACACCGGACAGAGCTAACTATGGCTACACCTTC. Amino acids: CASSTPDRANYGYTF.

The J gene is TRBJ2-5, the V gene TRBV5-1, with TRBD1 matching 7 bases. Trimming at V came to 3 bases and at J to 1 base, leaving 3 bases not matched to a gene. CDR3 size: 14 residues. CDR1 and CDR2 (germline): SGHRS, YFSETQ. CDR3 DNA sequence: TGCGCCAGCAGCTATGGACAGGCCCAAGAGACCCAGTACTTC. This translates into CASSYGQAQETQYF.

This clone was seen more than once but under ten times. This sequence joins TRBV7-2 and TRBJ2-1, with D maybe TRBD2 (6 bases). The germline gives CDR1 SGHTA, CDR2 FQGNSA. V gave up 3 bases and J gave up 7 bases, with 13 bases separating them. CDR3 length equals 14 residues. In DNA, the CDR3 is TGTGCCAGCAGCTTGGTACGGGAGAAGAATGAGCAGTTCTTC. Translating it yields CASSLVREKNEQFF.